This T cell receptor beta chain originates from a study of human T cells and chemical hapten exposure. Study-wide context: There were weekly diphenylcyclopropenone doses to the scalp for patients throughout the roughly 25-week study.

This CDR3 comprises 15 residues. The ends were cut back, 3 bases at V and 4 bases at J, with 15 bases in the middle. Time point meaning: pre-sensitization, week 0. Specified treatment: therapeutic diphenylcyclopropenone sensitization with weekly scalp DPC. It was unfractionated whole blood from which total RNA was extracted. This clonotype showed up just a few times. Its antigen is unidentified. Library construction involved attaching unique molecular identifiers to individual cDNA molecules, which allowed quantitative, reproducible TCR counting. TCRdb reanalysed the RACE reads using MiXCR and keeps one entry per CDR3 protein. The sample lists approximately 320,000 distinct CDR3 sequences; about 5.4% were seen once. Study-wide findings and caveats: TCRs above 1 in 1000 frequency stayed constant with DPC sensitization.

The sequence was collected from a woman younger than 30 with alopecia areata. Some clones in this sample may be carry-over from other donors' samples. The sequenced sample was whole blood, obtained in connection with sensitization to the hapten diphenylcyclopropenone (DPC). The chain employs TRBV12-3 or TRBV12-4 and TRBJ1-1, with a possible D match to TRBD1 (5 bases). CDR3 nucleotides: TGTGCCAGCAGTTTGATGGCGGGGGTGAGCACTGAAGCTTTCTTT. This translates into CASSLMAGVSTEAFF.